The T cell receptor (beta chain) described here comes from a study of post-analysis software for immune sequencing data. In the study overall: There were relapsing-remitting, secondary progressive and progressive-relapsing multiple sclerosis among the disease courses included.

CDR1 ENHRY and CDR2 SYGVKD come from the germline V gene. CDR3 length equals 17 residues. With V trimmed by 0 bases and J by 7 bases, 12 bases remained unmatched. Notes on this clonotype: Its specificity is unknown.

Unique molecular identifiers tagged the TCR beta cDNA libraries. TCRdb reprocessed the PCR reads via MiXCR and lists one record per CDR3 protein. The table records 450,000 or so distinct CDR3 sequences, roughly 45% of them present only once. Study conclusions and caveats: Those with multiple sclerosis, the patient group, showed significantly lower normalized Chao1 diversity than controls. About five TRBV segments, including TRBV5-6, TRBV5-1 and TRBV20-1, were more frequent in patients than controls.

The chain has TRBV10-3 and TRBJ2-5; 9 bases map to TRBD1. The source is a girl aged 5-17 years with multiple sclerosis. Sequencing was performed on blood. In DNA form, the CDR3 reads TGTGCCATCAGTGAGTCGACGGCTACAGGGGGCGAGGGGACCCAGTACTTC. Translated, it gives CAISESTATGGEGTQYF.